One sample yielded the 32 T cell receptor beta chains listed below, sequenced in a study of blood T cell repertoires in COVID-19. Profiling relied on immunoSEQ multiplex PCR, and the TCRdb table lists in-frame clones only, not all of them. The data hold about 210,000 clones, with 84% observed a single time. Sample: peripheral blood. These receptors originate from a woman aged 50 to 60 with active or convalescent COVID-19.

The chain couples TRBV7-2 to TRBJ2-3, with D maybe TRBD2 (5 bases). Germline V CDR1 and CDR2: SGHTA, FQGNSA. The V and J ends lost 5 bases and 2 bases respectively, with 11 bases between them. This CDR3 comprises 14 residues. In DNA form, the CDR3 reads TGTGCCAGCAGCCAGCGGTCCCCCACAGATACGCAGTATTTT. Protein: CASSQRSPTDTQYF.

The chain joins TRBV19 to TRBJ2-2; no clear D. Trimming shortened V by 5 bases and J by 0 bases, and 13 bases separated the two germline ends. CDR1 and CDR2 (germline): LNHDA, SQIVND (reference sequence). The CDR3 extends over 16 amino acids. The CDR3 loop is CASSFTPRANTGELFF. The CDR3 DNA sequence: TGTGCCAGTAGTTTCACTCCCCGGGCGAACACCGGGGAGCTGTTTTTT.

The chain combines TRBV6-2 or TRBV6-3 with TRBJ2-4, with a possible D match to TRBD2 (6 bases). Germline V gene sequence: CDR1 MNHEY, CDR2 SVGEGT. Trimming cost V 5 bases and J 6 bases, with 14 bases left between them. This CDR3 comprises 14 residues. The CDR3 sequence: CASSVTGDLNIQYF. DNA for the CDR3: TGTGCCAGCAGTGTGACGGGGGACCTAAACATTCAGTACTTC.

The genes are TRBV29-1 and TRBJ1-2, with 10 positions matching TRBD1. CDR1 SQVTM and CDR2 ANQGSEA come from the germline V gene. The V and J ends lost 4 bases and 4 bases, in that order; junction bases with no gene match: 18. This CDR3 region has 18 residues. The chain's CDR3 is CSVAELKDRGISIYGYTF. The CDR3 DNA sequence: TGCAGCGTTGCTGAGCTTAAGGACAGGGGGATTTCTATCTATGGCTACACCTTC.

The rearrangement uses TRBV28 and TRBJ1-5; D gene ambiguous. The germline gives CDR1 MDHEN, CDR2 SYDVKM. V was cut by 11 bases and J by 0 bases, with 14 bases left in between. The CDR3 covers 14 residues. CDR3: CALGGIDSNQPQHF. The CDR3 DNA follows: TGTGCCTTAGGAGGAATCGATAGCAATCAGCCCCAGCATTTT.

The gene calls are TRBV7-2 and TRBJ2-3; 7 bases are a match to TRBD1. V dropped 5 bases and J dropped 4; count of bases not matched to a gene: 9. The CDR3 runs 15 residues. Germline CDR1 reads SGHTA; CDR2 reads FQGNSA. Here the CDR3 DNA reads TGTGCCAGCAGCCCGAGACAGGGAGTGGCAGATACGCAGTATTTT. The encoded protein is CASSPRQGVADTQYF.

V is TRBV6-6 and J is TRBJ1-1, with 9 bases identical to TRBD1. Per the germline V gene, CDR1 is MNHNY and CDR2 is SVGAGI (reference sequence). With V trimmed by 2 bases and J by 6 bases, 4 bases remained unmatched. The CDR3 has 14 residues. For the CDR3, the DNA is TGTGCCAGCAGTTACACAGGGGGCAGCCCTGAAGCTTTCTTT. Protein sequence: CASSYTGGSPEAFF.

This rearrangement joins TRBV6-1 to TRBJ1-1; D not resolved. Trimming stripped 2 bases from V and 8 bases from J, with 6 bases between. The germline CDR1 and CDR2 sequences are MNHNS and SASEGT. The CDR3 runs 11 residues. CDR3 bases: TGTGCCAGCAGTGAAAGAGGGGAAGCTTTCTTT. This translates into CASSERGEAFF.

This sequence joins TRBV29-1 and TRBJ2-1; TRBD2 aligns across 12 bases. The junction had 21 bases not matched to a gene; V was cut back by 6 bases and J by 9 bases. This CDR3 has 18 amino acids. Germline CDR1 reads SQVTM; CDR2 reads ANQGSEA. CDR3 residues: CSVRDRGQTSGSRSEQFF. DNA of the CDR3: TGCAGCGTCCGCGACAGGGGTCAGACTAGCGGGAGTAGGAGTGAGCAGTTCTTC.

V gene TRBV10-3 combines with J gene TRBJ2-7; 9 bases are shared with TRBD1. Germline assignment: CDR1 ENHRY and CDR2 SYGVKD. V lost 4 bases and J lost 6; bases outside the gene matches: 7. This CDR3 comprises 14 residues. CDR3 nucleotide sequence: TGTGCCATCAGTGCCGGGACAGGGAACGGCGAGCAGTACTTC. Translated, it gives CAISAGTGNGEQYF.

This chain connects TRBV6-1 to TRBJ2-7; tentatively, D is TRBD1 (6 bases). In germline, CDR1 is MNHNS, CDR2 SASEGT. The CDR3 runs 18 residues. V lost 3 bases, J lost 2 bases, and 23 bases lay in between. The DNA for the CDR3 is TGTGCCAGCAGTGACGTTTTAGGAACAGGGTCTGTCACCTACGAGCAGTACTTC. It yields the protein CASSDVLGTGSVTYEQYF.

CDR3 in amino acids: CATSDSREGTGGQGRNTIYF. In DNA, the CDR3 is TGTGCCACCAGTGATTCCCGGGAAGGGACAGGGGGCCAGGGGAGAAACACCATATATTTT. The chain joins TRBV24-1 to TRBJ1-3, with TRBD1 identical over 12 bases. The CDR3 is 20 residues long. Germline CDR1 and CDR2: KGHDR and SFDVKD. V was pared by 2 bases and J by 5 bases, with 15 bases of the junction left unmatched.

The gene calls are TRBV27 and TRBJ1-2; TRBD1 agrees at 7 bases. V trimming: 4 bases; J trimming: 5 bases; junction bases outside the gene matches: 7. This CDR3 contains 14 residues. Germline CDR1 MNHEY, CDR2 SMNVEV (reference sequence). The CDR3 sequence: CASSSGTDSYGYTF. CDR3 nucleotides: TGTGCCAGCAGTTCCGGGACAGATTCTTATGGCTACACCTTC.

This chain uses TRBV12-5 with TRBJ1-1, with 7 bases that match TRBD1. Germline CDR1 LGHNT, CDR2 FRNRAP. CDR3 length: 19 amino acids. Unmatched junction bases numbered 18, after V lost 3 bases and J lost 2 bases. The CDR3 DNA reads TGTGCTAGTGGTTTCGTAGGGTCCAGGGGGAACAGGAGCAACACTGAAGCTTTCTTT. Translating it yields CASGFVGSRGNRSNTEAFF.

The CDR3 DNA sequence: TGCGCCAGCAGCAAGGACAGCTATGGCTACACCTTC. This gives the protein CASSKDSYGYTF. The chain couples TRBV5-1 to TRBJ1-2, with TRBD1 as a possible D gene (6 bases). The CDR3 consists of 12 residues. Germline values: CDR1 SGHRS, CDR2 YFSETQ. Trimming removed 4 bases at V and 4 bases at J, with 8 bases between. Variable domain in full (rest from reference TRBV5-1 and TRBJ1-2): KAGVTQTPRYLIKTRGQQVTLSCSPISGHRSVSWYQQTPGQGLQFLFEYFSETQRNKGNFPGRFSGRQFSNSRSEMNVSTLELGDSALYLCASSKDSYGYTFGSGTRLTVV.

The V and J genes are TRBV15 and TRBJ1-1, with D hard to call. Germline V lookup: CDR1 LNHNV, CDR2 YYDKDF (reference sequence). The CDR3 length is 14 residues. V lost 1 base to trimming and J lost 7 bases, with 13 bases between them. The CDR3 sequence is CATSRVHEQSEAFF. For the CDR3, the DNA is TGTGCCACCAGCAGAGTCCACGAACAAAGTGAAGCTTTCTTT.

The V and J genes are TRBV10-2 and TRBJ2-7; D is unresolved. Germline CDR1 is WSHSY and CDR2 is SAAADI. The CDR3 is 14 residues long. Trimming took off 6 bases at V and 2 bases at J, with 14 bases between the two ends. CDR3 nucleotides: TGCGCCAGCAGAAGAGCGAGACCGCCCTACGAGCAGTACTTC. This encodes CASRRARPPYEQYF.

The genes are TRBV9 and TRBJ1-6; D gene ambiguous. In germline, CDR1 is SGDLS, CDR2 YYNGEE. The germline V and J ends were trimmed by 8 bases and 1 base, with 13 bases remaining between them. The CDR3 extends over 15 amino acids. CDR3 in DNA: TGTGCCAGGATTGGGCTATCTTCCTATAATTCACCCCTCCACTTT. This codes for CARIGLSSYNSPLHF. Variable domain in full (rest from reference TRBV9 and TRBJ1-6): DSGVTQTPKHLITATGQRVTLRCSPRSGDLSVYWYQQSLDQGLQFLIQYYNGEERAKGNILERFSAQQFPDLHSELNLSSLELGDSALYFCARIGLSSYNSPLHFGNGTRLTVT.

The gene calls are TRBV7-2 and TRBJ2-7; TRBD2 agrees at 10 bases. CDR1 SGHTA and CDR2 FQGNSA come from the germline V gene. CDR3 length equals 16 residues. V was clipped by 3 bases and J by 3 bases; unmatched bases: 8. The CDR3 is CASSFKRGGIVYEQYV. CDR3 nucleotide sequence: TGTGCCAGCAGCTTTAAGCGGGGGGGGATTGTCTACGAGCAGTACGTC.

The CDR3 bases are TGTGCCAGCATCCCCCCAATTGGAAACACCATATATTTT. Its protein is CASIPPIGNTIYF. The chain employs TRBV6-5 and TRBJ1-3; D gene ambiguous. The CDR3 runs to 13 residues. V lost 7 bases and J 3 bases, leaving 10 bases between the germline ends. Germline V gene sequence: CDR1 MNHEY, CDR2 SVGAGI.

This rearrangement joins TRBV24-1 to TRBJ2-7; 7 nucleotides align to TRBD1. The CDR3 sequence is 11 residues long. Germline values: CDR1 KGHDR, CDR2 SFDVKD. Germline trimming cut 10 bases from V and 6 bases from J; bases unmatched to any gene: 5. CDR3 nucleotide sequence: TGTGCCACTGACAGGGTTGCCGAGCAGTACGTC. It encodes CATDRVAEQYV.

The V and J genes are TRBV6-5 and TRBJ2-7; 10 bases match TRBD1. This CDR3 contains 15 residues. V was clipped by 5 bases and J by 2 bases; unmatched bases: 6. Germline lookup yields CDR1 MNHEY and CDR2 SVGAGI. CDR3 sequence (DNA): TGTGCCAGCAGTCCCGGGACAGGGGTGACCTACGAGCAGTACGTC. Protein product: CASSPGTGVTYEQYV.

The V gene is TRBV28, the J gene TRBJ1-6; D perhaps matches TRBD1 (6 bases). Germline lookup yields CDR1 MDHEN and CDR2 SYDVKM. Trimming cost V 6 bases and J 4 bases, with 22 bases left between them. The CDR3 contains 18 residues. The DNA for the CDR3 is TGTGCCAGCAGACCCACTCAGGGGCCAAGAAATTATAATTCACCCCTCCACTTT. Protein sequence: CASRPTQGPRNYNSPLHF. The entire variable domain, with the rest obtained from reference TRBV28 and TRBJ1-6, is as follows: DVKVTQSSRYLVKRTGEKVFLECVQDMDHENMFWYRQDPGLGLRLIYFSYDVKMKEKGDIPEGYSVSREKKERFSLILESASTNQTSMYLCASRPTQGPRNYNSPLHFGNGTRLTVT.

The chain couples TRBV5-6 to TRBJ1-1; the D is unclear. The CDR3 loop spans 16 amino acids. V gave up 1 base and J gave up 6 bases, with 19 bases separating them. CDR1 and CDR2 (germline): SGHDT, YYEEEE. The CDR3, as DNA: TGTGCCAGCAGCTTGTTACGAGGGCCTGCGCGGTCTGAAGCTTTCTTT. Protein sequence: CASSLLRGPARSEAFF.

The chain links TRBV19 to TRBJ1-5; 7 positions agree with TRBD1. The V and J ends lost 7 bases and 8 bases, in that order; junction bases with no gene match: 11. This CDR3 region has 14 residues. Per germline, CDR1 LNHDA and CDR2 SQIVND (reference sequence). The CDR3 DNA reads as TGTGCCAGTACCCCCGGGACAGTGATCAAGCCCCAGCATTTT. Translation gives CASTPGTVIKPQHF.

The CDR3 loop reads CASSLLASGRDEQFF. In DNA, the CDR3 is TGTGCCAGCAGTTTATTGGCTAGCGGGAGGGATGAGCAGTTCTTC. V and J are TRBV28 and TRBJ2-1, with TRBD2 matching over 12 bases. The CDR3 loop spans 15 amino acids. Germline CDR1 reads MDHEN; CDR2 reads SYDVKM. The V segment lost 1 base and the J segment 8 bases; nucleotides outside the gene matches: 3.

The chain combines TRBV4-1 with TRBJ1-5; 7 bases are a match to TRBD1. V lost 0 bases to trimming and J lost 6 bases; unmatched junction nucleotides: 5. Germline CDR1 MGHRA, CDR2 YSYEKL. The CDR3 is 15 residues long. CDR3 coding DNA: TGCGCCAGCAGCCAAGATCCGACAGGGCGTCAGCCCCAGCATTTT. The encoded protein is CASSQDPTGRQPQHF.

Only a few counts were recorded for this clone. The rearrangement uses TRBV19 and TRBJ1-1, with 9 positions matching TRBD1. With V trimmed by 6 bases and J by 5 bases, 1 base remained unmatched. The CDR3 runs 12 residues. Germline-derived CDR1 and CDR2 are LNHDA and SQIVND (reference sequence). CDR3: CASRGQGTEAFF. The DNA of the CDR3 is TGTGCCAGTAGGGGACAGGGAACTGAAGCTTTCTTT.

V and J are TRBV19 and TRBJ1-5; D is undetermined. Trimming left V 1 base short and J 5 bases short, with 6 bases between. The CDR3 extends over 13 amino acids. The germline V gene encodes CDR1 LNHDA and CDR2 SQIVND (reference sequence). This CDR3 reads CASSIGLYQPQHF. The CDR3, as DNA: TGTGCCAGTAGTATAGGACTATATCAGCCCCAGCATTTT.

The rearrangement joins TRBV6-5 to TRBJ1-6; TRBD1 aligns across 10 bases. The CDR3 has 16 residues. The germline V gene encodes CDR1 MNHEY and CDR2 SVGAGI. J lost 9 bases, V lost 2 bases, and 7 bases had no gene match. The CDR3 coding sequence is TGTGCCAGCAGTTACGACAGGGGGCCCATGAGTTCACCCCTCCACTTT. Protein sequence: CASSYDRGPMSSPLHF.

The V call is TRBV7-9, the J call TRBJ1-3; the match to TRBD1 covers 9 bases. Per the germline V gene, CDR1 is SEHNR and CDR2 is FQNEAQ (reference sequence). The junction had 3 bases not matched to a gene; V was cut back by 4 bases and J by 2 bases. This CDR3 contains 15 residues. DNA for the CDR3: TGTGCCAGCAGCTCTCGGGACAGGGCTGGAAACACCATATATTTT. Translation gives CASSSRDRAGNTIYF.

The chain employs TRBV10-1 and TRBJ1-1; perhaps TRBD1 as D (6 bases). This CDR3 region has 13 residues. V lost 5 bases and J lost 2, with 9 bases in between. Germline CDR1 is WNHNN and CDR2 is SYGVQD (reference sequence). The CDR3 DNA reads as TGCGCCAGCAGTCAGGGGTACAACACTGAAGCTTTCTTT. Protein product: CASSQGYNTEAFF.